What follows are 25 T cell receptor beta chains derived from one specimen sequenced in a study of blood T cell repertoires in COVID-19. The repertoire was sequenced with immunoSEQ multiplex PCR; TCRdb's copy has only in-frame clones and lacks some. The sample contains around 140,000 clones, under 90% of which appear only once. The sequenced sample was peripheral blood. The receptors shown here come from a woman aged 60-75 years with active or convalescent COVID-19.

V gene TRBV5-3 combines with J gene TRBJ2-4; 7 bases map to TRBD2. TRBV5-3 is reported as an ORF; its role is uncertain. This CDR3 is 16 amino acids long. The V segment lost 4 bases and the J segment 0 bases; nucleotides outside the gene matches: 7. The CDR3 reads CARSPWTSGAKNIQYF. The CDR3 bases are TGTGCCAGAAGCCCGTGGACTAGTGGAGCCAAAAACATTCAGTACTTC.

This clone was counted only a few times. The chain combines TRBV11-2 with TRBJ1-6, with D tentatively TRBD1 (6 bases). CDR3 size: 13 residues. Germline CDR1 and CDR2: SGHAT and FQNNGV. Trimming stripped 5 bases from V and 8 bases from J, with 10 bases between. The CDR3 DNA reads TGTGCCAGCAGCCCCCGGACAGATTCACCCCTCCACTTT. Protein product: CASSPRTDSPLHF.

The V call is TRBV20-1, the J call TRBJ1-5; 10 bases are a match to TRBD1. This CDR3 comprises 13 residues. J lost 6 bases, V lost 3 bases, and 2 bases had no gene match. In germline, CDR1 is DFQATT, CDR2 SNEGSKA (reference sequence). The CDR3 DNA follows: TGCAGTGCTAGTGACAGGGGGCGTCAGCCCCAGCATTTT. It translates to CSASDRGRQPQHF.

V gene TRBV27 combines with J gene TRBJ1-1; D unclear. The germline V gene encodes CDR1 MNHEY and CDR2 SMNVEV (reference sequence). V dropped 3 bases and J dropped 1 base, with 6 bases sitting between them. The CDR3 contains 13 residues. The CDR3 DNA sequence: TGTGCCAGCAGTTTTAAGAGGAACACTGAAGCTTTCTTT. It encodes CASSFKRNTEAFF.

A single count supports this clone. The chain carries TRBV24-1 and TRBJ1-5, with unresolved D. The CDR3 covers 12 residues. Per germline, CDR1 KGHDR and CDR2 SFDVKD. Trimming cost V 9 bases and J 2 bases, with 7 bases left between them. DNA for the CDR3: TGTGCCACCGGAGTAGGCAATCAGCCCCAGCATTTT. Protein sequence: CATGVGNQPQHF.

The V gene is TRBV6-5, the J gene TRBJ2-1; possibly TRBD2 for D (5 bases). Trimming left V 6 bases short and J 9 bases short, with 12 bases between. CDR3 length: 12 residues. Per the germline V gene, CDR1 is MNHEY and CDR2 is SVGAGI. In DNA, the CDR3 is TGTGCCAGCAGGGGGAGCGGCTTTGAGCAGTTCTTC. Its protein product is CASRGSGFEQFF.

V and J are TRBV29-1 and TRBJ1-2; D unresolved. V was pared by 4 bases and J by 5 bases, with 8 bases between. CDR1 is SQVTM and CDR2 is ANQGSEA in the germline V gene. The CDR3 length is 11 residues. CDR3 DNA sequence: TGCAGCGTTGTATCCGGGTATGGCTACACCTTC. Residues: CSVVSGYGYTF. The entire variable domain, with the rest obtained from reference TRBV29-1 and TRBJ1-2, is as follows: SAVISQKPSRDICQRGTSLTIQCQVDSQVTMMFWYRQQPGQSLTLIATANQGSEATYESGFVIDKFPISRPNLTFSTLTVSNMSPEDSSIYLCSVVSGYGYTFGSGTRLTVV.

This clone was detected a few times. V is TRBV11-2 and J is TRBJ1-3; D perhaps matches TRBD1 (5 bases). Germline CDR1 reads SGHAT; CDR2 reads FQNNGV. Trimming took 5 bases from V and 6 from J, leaving 20 bases between them. This CDR3 has 16 residues. The CDR3 loop reads CASSPMRDGRLNTIYF. The CDR3 nucleotides read TGTGCCAGCAGCCCTATGCGGGACGGGAGATTAAACACCATATATTTT.

This clone was seen just once. This sequence joins TRBV28 and TRBJ2-3; D is possibly TRBD1 (6 bases). The CDR3 runs to 12 residues. V lost 3 bases and J lost 7, with 8 bases in between. The V gene's germline CDR1 is MDHEN and CDR2 SYDVKM. The chain's CDR3 is CASSLQGNTQYF. Written as DNA, the CDR3 is TGTGCCAGCAGTTTGCAGGGGAATACGCAGTATTTT.

This chain joins TRBV2 and TRBJ2-3; TRBD2 matches 9 bases. CDR3 length: 14 amino acids. The germline CDR1 and CDR2 sequences are SNHLY and FYNNEI. J lost 6 bases, V lost 6 bases, and 7 bases had no gene match. The CDR3 coding sequence is TGTGCCAGCAGCCTGTCGGGACTAGCTGATACGCAGTATTTT. This codes for CASSLSGLADTQYF.

The chain has TRBV2 and TRBJ2-3; D ambiguous. Germline CDR1 and CDR2: SNHLY and FYNNEI. CDR3 length: 11 residues. Trimming removed 7 bases at V and 6 bases at J, with 8 bases between. The CDR3 reads CASTLFDTQYF. The CDR3 nucleotides are TGTGCCAGCACCCTTTTTGATACGCAGTATTTT.

V gene TRBV9 combines with J gene TRBJ2-1; a possible D gene is TRBD1 (6 bases). The V end lost 0 bases, the J end lost 6 bases, and 13 bases lay between the germline ends. The CDR3 is 15 amino acids. The germline gives CDR1 SGDLS, CDR2 YYNGEE. This CDR3 reads CASSVEGDTGNEQFF. CDR3 nucleotide sequence: TGTGCCAGCAGCGTAGAGGGGGACACGGGCAATGAGCAGTTCTTC.

The chain carries TRBV5-5 and TRBJ1-1; D unresolved. The V end was cut by 2 bases, the J end by 4 bases, with 12 bases between. The CDR3 loop spans 14 amino acids. Per germline, CDR1 SGHKS and CDR2 YYEKEE (reference sequence). The CDR3 sequence is CASSFQSSGTEAFF. The CDR3 nucleotides are TGTGCCAGCAGCTTCCAGTCCAGCGGCACTGAAGCTTTCTTT.

This sequence joins TRBV28 and TRBJ1-5, with TRBD1 identical over 7 bases. CDR1 MDHEN and CDR2 SYDVKM come from the germline V gene. The CDR3 covers 15 residues. Trimming cost V 6 bases and J 5 bases; bases outside gene matches: 10. The CDR3 DNA sequence: TGTGCCAGCAGGTCTACAGGGGCAGGGGATCAGCCCCAGCATTTT. As protein: CASRSTGAGDQPQHF.

The DNA for the CDR3 is TGTGCCAGCAGCTTACAGGGAAGCCCTAATGAAAAACTGTTTTTT. This encodes CASSLQGSPNEKLFF. V gene TRBV7-2 combines with J gene TRBJ1-4, with a tentative D call TRBD1 (5 bases). V was pared by 2 bases and J by 3 bases, with 10 bases between. Germline-derived CDR1 and CDR2 are SGHTA and FQGNSA. The CDR3 is made up of 15 amino acids.

V and J are TRBV12-3 or TRBV12-4 and TRBJ1-6; D is perhaps TRBD1 (6 bases). The CDR3 totals 13 residues. V lost 6 bases and J 4 bases, leaving 7 bases between the germline ends. Written as DNA, the CDR3 is TGTGCCAGCAGGGGGGCTTATAATTCACCCCTCCACTTT. Its translation: CASRGAYNSPLHF.

The chain links TRBV6-5 to TRBJ1-2; 8 positions match TRBD1. The CDR3 is made up of 14 amino acids. CDR1 MNHEY and CDR2 SVGAGI come from the germline V gene. V gave up 3 bases and J gave up 6 bases; unmatched junction bases: 6. CDR3 sequence reads: CASSYIGQGNGYTF. CDR3 DNA: TGTGCCAGCAGTTATATTGGACAGGGTAATGGCTACACCTTC.

This sequence joins TRBV27 and TRBJ1-3; D remains unclear. V was cut by 6 bases and J by 2 bases, with 8 bases left in between. Germline loops: CDR1 MNHEY, CDR2 SMNVEV (reference sequence). CDR3 length equals 13 residues. CDR3 residues: CASSREAGNTIYF. The CDR3 coding sequence is TGTGCCAGCAGCCGGGAGGCTGGAAACACCATATATTTT.

This chain connects TRBV30 to TRBJ1-3; TRBD1 matches 7 bases. Germline CDR1 is GTSNPN and CDR2 is SVGIG (reference sequence). CDR3 length equals 14 residues. V lost 3 bases to trimming and J lost 0 bases; unmatched junction nucleotides: 2. The CDR3 loop reads CAWSGTVSGNTIYF. As DNA, the CDR3 is TGTGCCTGGAGCGGGACAGTCTCTGGAAACACCATATATTTT.

The rearrangement links TRBV6-5 to TRBJ2-7, with TRBD2 as a possible D gene (6 bases). The CDR3 is 15 residues long. The V gene lost 0 bases and the J gene lost 0 bases, with 9 bases spanning the gap. The germline CDR1 and CDR2 sequences are MNHEY and SVGAGI. The CDR3 DNA sequence: TGTGCCAGCAGTTACTCGCGGGGTTTCTCCTACGAGCAGTACTTC. Protein sequence: CASSYSRGFSYEQYF.

The V gene is TRBV18, the J gene TRBJ2-3, with D perhaps TRBD2 (5 bases). Trimming left V 5 bases short and J 0 bases short, with 12 bases between. Per the germline V gene, CDR1 is KGHSH and CDR2 is LQKENI. The CDR3 covers 15 residues. The CDR3 sequence is CASSSPRGSTDTQYF. CDR3 nucleotides: TGTGCCAGCTCATCCCCGAGAGGGAGCACAGATACGCAGTATTTT.

The chain combines TRBV5-4 with TRBJ1-2, with D possibly being TRBD1 (6 bases). The V gene lost 4 bases and the J gene lost 5 bases, with 12 bases spanning the gap. The CDR3 extends over 13 amino acids. Germline V gene data show CDR1 as SGHNT and CDR2 as YYREEE (reference sequence). CDR3 sequence (DNA): TGTGCCAGCAGCAGTACGACAGGATATGGCTACACCTTC. Its translation: CASSSTTGYGYTF.

This clone has just a few counts. The rearrangement uses TRBV5-4 and TRBJ2-3, with D possibly matching TRBD2 (6 bases). CDR3 length: 16 residues. The V gene lost 0 bases and the J gene lost 2 bases, with 13 bases spanning the gap. CDR1 is SGHNT, CDR2 YYREEE, per germline (reference sequence). The DNA of the CDR3 is TGTGCCAGCAGCTTGGAACCCGGGGACTTCACAGATACGCAGTATTTT. The encoded protein is CASSLEPGDFTDTQYF.

This rearrangement joins TRBV5-1 to TRBJ1-1, with 8 bases that match TRBD1. V shed 0 bases and J 0 bases; nucleotides not matched to a gene: 1. The CDR3 contains 15 residues. Germline assignment: CDR1 SGHRS and CDR2 YFSETQ. CDR3 region: CASSLGTGLNTEAFF. CDR3 DNA sequence: TGCGCCAGCAGCTTGGGGACAGGGTTGAACACTGAAGCTTTCTTT.

The CDR3 DNA reads TGTGCCAGCAGTCCAAACACCGGGGAGCTGTTTTTT. It is translated as CASSPNTGELFF. The V gene is TRBV27, the J gene TRBJ2-2; D is undetermined. The CDR3 length is 12 residues. CDR1 MNHEY and CDR2 SMNVEV come from the germline V gene (reference sequence). Trimming removed 5 bases at V and 2 bases at J, with 3 bases between.